This is a list of T cell receptor beta chains from one sample in a study of cytomegalovirus exposure and HLA in healthy donors. Here immunoSEQ multiplex PCR was the method, and the copy in TCRdb shows in-frame clones only, minus some. The table includes over 100,000 clones, 55% to 70% detected once. The sequenced sample was PBMCs. Source of these receptors: a woman in her 30s in good health and CMV-seronegative. The CDR3 runs from the conserved cysteine through the conserved F or W. Each record gives: CDR3 protein, CDR3 DNA, D gene, V gene, clone size, J gene. The D gene is left open where the match is weak. Clone size, where shown, is once, few, many, or a class for clones that have expanded.

CDR3: CAWSKGVSLNTEAFF; DNA: TGTGCCTGGAGTAAGGGAGTCAGCTTGAACACTGAAGCTTTCTTT; D: -; V: TRBV30; size: -; J: TRBJ1-1
CDR3: CASSSYRGLAYNEQFF; DNA: TGTGCCAGCAGCTCCTACAGGGGGCTCGCCTACAATGAGCAGTTCTTC; D: TRBD1; V: TRBV7-2; size: -; J: TRBJ2-1
CDR3: CASSLGGQGTTEAFF; DNA: TGCGCCAGCAGCTTGGGGGGACAGGGTACCACTGAAGCTTTCTTT; D: TRBD1; V: TRBV5-1; size: few; J: TRBJ1-1
CDR3: CASSPDRNYGYTF; DNA: TGTGCCAGCAGCCCGGACAGGAACTATGGCTACACCTTC; D: TRBD1; V: TRBV7-2; size: once; J: TRBJ1-2
CDR3: CASSPQRTGGTEAFF; DNA: TGTGCCAGCTCACCACAGCGGACAGGGGGGACTGAAGCTTTCTTT; D: TRBD1; V: TRBV18; size: few; J: TRBJ1-1
CDR3: CASSHPTGEGTEAFF; DNA: TGTGCCAGCAGCCACCCGACAGGGGAGGGCACTGAAGCTTTCTTT; D: TRBD1; V: TRBV14; size: once; J: TRBJ1-1
CDR3: CASSLTTGQGQINEKLFF; DNA: TGTGCCAGCAGCTTAACAACGGGACAGGGCCAAATTAATGAAAAACTGTTTTTT; D: TRBD1; V: TRBV7-6; size: -; J: TRBJ1-4
CDR3: CASSQYPGSNYGYTF; DNA: TGCGCCAGCAGCCAATATCCCGGGTCTAACTATGGCTACACCTTC; D: -; V: TRBV4-3; size: -; J: TRBJ1-2
CDR3: CASSLLVSQYF; DNA: TGTGCCAGCAGCCTACTAGTGAGCCAGTACTTC; D: -; V: TRBV7-2; size: -; J: TRBJ2-5
CDR3: CASTDLASQETQYF; DNA: TGCGCCAGCACCGATCTAGCGTCCCAAGAGACCCAGTACTTC; D: -; V: TRBV5-1; size: -; J: TRBJ2-5
CDR3: CSWRLTGQNEQFF; DNA: TGCAGCTGGAGGCTGACAGGCCAGAATGAGCAGTTCTTC; D: -; V: TRBV29-1; size: -; J: TRBJ2-1
CDR3: CASQQTSGTNTGELFF; DNA: TGTGCCAGCCAACAAACCAGCGGGACGAACACCGGGGAGCTGTTTTTT; D: TRBD2; V: TRBV2; size: -; J: TRBJ2-2
CDR3: CASSPTTGGGEAFF; DNA: TGTGCCAGCTCACCAACGACAGGGGGCGGTGAAGCTTTCTTT; D: TRBD1; V: TRBV18; size: -; J: TRBJ1-1
CDR3: CASIHTSGYNEQFF; DNA: TGTGCCAGCATCCACACTAGCGGTTACAATGAGCAGTTCTTC; D: TRBD2; V: TRBV7-9; size: once; J: TRBJ2-1
CDR3: CASTRAAGLYNEQFF; DNA: TGTGCCAGCACGCGAGCGGCGGGCCTCTACAATGAGCAGTTCTTC; D: -; V: TRBV2; size: -; J: TRBJ2-1
CDR3: CASALDSDEYNEQFF; DNA: TGTGCCAGCGCTCTGGACAGCGATGAGTACAATGAGCAGTTCTTC; D: -; V: TRBV28; size: -; J: TRBJ2-1
CDR3: CASSHTGSHEQFF; DNA: TGCGCCAGCAGCCACACAGGGTCCCATGAGCAGTTCTTC; D: -; V: TRBV5-1; size: -; J: TRBJ2-1
CDR3: CASRRQGNQPQHF; DNA: TGTGCCAGCAGACGACAGGGCAATCAGCCCCAGCATTTT; D: -; V: TRBV2; size: few; J: TRBJ1-5
CDR3: CSVVTGAGEQYF; DNA: TGCAGCGTTGTAACAGGGGCGGGGGAGCAGTACTTC; D: -; V: TRBV29-1; size: few; J: TRBJ2-7
CDR3: CASSPRPSGSNEQFF; DNA: TGTGCCAGCAGCCCGAGGCCTAGCGGGAGCAATGAGCAGTTCTTC; D: TRBD2; V: TRBV6-5; size: medium-sized; J: TRBJ2-1
CDR3: CASSPGLAGGRETQYF; DNA: TGTGCCAGCAGCCCGGGACTAGCGGGAGGGCGGGAGACCCAGTACTTC; D: TRBD2; V: TRBV2; size: -; J: TRBJ2-5
CDR3: CASSTTGAYEQYF; DNA: TGTGCCAGCAGTACAACAGGGGCCTACGAGCAGTACTTC; D: TRBD1; V: TRBV6-5; size: -; J: TRBJ2-7
CDR3: CASTQTGKVGYTF; DNA: TGTGCCAGCACCCAGACAGGGAAAGTAGGCTACACCTTC; D: TRBD1; V: TRBV6-1; size: -; J: TRBJ1-2
CDR3: CASSELGRSEAFF; DNA: TGTGCCAGCAGTGAACTAGGGAGATCTGAAGCTTTCTTT; D: -; V: TRBV25-1; size: once; J: TRBJ1-1
CDR3: CASSLEGSSVRSEQFF; DNA: TGTGCCAGCAGCTTAGAGGGGTCTAGCGTACGTTCTGAGCAGTTCTTC; D: -; V: TRBV7-2; size: once; J: TRBJ2-1
CDR3: CATSRDRFYGYTF; DNA: TGTGCCACCAGCAGAGACAGGTTCTATGGCTACACCTTC; D: -; V: TRBV15; size: few; J: TRBJ1-2
CDR3: CASSLDSATNEKLFF; DNA: TGTGCCAGCAGTCTCGACAGCGCCACTAATGAAAAACTGTTTTTT; D: -; V: TRBV28; size: few; J: TRBJ1-4
CDR3: CASRGGSGNTIYF; DNA: TGTGCCAGCCGCGGTGGCTCTGGAAACACCATATATTTT; D: -; V: TRBV6-1; size: -; J: TRBJ1-3
CDR3: CASSNRGWYEQYF; DNA: TGTGCCAGCAGCAACAGGGGGTGGTACGAGCAGTACTTC; D: TRBD1; V: TRBV7-9; size: -; J: TRBJ2-7
CDR3: CASHNHLAGLIPEAFF; DNA: TGTGCCAGCCACAACCACCTTGCAGGGTTAATACCTGAAGCTTTCTTT; D: -; V: TRBV28; size: -; J: TRBJ1-1
CDR3: CASQNYGYTF; DNA: TGTGCCAGCCAAAACTATGGCTACACCTTC; D: -; V: TRBV28; size: -; J: TRBJ1-2
CDR3: CASSLRLAGNKDTQYF; DNA: TGTGCCAGCAGCCTCCGACTAGCGGGAAATAAAGATACGCAGTATTTT; D: TRBD2; V: TRBV7-6; size: -; J: TRBJ2-3
CDR3: CAGNGRLAGAVDTQYF; DNA: TGCGCCGGCAACGGCCGACTAGCGGGAGCGGTAGATACGCAGTATTTT; D: TRBD2; V: TRBV5-1; size: once; J: TRBJ2-3
CDR3: CASSELRGYTEAFF; DNA: TGTGCCAGCAGTGAACTGCGGGGATACACTGAAGCTTTCTTT; D: -; V: TRBV6-1; size: few; J: TRBJ1-1
CDR3: CASAGGSVTDTQYF; DNA: TGTGCCTCCGCCGGGGGTTCTGTCACAGATACGCAGTATTTT; D: -; V: TRBV6-1; size: many; J: TRBJ2-3
CDR3: CASSQEAGGGSEQYF; DNA: TGTGCCAGCAGCCAAGAAGCAGGGGGCGGCTCCGAGCAGTACTTC; D: TRBD1; V: TRBV14; size: -; J: TRBJ2-7
CDR3: CASIIRGQEAFF; DNA: TGTGCCAGCATCATCAGGGGTCAGGAGGCTTTCTTT; D: -; V: TRBV28; size: few; J: TRBJ1-1
CDR3: CASSLAAGHYSNQPQHF; DNA: TGTGCCAGCAGCTTGGCCGCAGGACATTATAGCAATCAGCCCCAGCATTTT; D: -; V: TRBV5-6; size: -; J: TRBJ1-5
CDR3: CASSSNFRDLRDTQYF; DNA: TGTGCCAGCAGCTCAAACTTCCGGGACTTACGAGATACGCAGTATTTT; D: -; V: TRBV7-2; size: -; J: TRBJ2-3
CDR3: CASSWLAGDINEQFF; DNA: TGTGCCAGCAGCTGGCTAGCGGGAGATATAAATGAGCAGTTCTTC; D: TRBD2; V: TRBV7-8; size: -; J: TRBJ2-1
CDR3: CAISRDRSCEQYF; DNA: TGTGCCATCAGTCGCGACAGATCCTGCGAGCAGTACTTC; D: -; V: TRBV10-3; size: -; J: TRBJ2-7
CDR3: CASGLGTGDTEAFF; DNA: TGCGCCAGCGGCTTGGGAACAGGAGATACTGAAGCTTTCTTT; D: -; V: TRBV5-1; size: -; J: TRBJ1-1
CDR3: CASSLVTEQFF; DNA: TGTGCCAGCAGCTTAGTGACAGAGCAGTTCTTC; D: -; V: TRBV7-2; size: -; J: TRBJ2-1
CDR3: CASSVGGGSADTQYF; DNA: TGTGCCAGCAGCGTAGGGGGGGGGAGTGCAGATACGCAGTATTTT; D: TRBD2; V: TRBV9; size: once; J: TRBJ2-3
CDR3: CATWDRGRNEQFF; DNA: TGCGCCACCTGGGACAGGGGAAGGAATGAGCAGTTCTTC; D: TRBD1; V: TRBV10-1; size: few; J: TRBJ2-1
CDR3: CASSPERERGTDTQYF; DNA: TGTGCCAGCAGCCCAGAACGGGAGAGAGGCACAGATACGCAGTATTTT; D: -; V: TRBV13; size: -; J: TRBJ2-3
CDR3: CASSLIPDGAGPYNEQFF; DNA: TGTGCCAGCAGCTTAATCCCAGACGGAGCGGGGCCCTACAATGAGCAGTTCTTC; D: TRBD2; V: TRBV7-3; size: -; J: TRBJ2-1
CDR3: CASSLSGRVYEQYF; DNA: TGTGCCAGCAGTTTGAGCGGACGGGTCTACGAGCAGTACTTC; D: -; V: TRBV27; size: -; J: TRBJ2-7
CDR3: CASSEALGQARGGYTF; DNA: TGTGCCAGCAGTGAAGCATTGGGACAGGCCAGGGGTGGCTACACCTTC; D: TRBD1; V: TRBV6-1; size: -; J: TRBJ1-2
CDR3: CASSSASGSIYEQYF; DNA: TGCGCCAGCAGCTCGGCTAGCGGGAGTATATACGAGCAGTACTTC; D: TRBD2; V: TRBV5-1; size: -; J: TRBJ2-7
CDR3: CASSLLGQGAGQPQHF; DNA: TGTGCCAGCAGTTTACTGGGACAGGGGGCTGGTCAGCCCCAGCATTTT; D: TRBD1; V: TRBV28; size: -; J: TRBJ1-5
CDR3: CASRGDRSLGGYTF; DNA: TGTGCCAGCAGAGGGGACAGGTCGTTGGGTGGCTACACCTTC; D: TRBD1; V: TRBV6-5; size: few; J: TRBJ1-2
CDR3: CASSLEQGLGNTIYF; DNA: TGTGCCAGCAGCTTGGAACAGGGTCTTGGAAACACCATATATTTT; D: -; V: TRBV5-4; size: -; J: TRBJ1-3
CDR3: CASSQERGRYGNTIYF; DNA: TGCGCCAGCAGCCAAGAGCGGGGCCGTTATGGAAACACCATATATTTT; D: -; V: TRBV4-3; size: -; J: TRBJ1-3